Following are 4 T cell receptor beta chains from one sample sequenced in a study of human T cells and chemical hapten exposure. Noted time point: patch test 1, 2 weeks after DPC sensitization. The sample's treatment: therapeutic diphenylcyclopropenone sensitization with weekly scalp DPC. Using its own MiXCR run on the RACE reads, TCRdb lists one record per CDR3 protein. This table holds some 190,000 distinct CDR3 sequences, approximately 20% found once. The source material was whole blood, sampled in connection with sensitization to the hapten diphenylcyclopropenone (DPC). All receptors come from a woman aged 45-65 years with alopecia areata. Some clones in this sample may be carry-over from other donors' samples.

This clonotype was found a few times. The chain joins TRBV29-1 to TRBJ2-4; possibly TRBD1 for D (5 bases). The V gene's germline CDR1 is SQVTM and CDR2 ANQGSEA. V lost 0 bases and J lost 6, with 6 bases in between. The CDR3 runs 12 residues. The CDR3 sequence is CSVEDQGNIQYF. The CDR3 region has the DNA TGCAGCGTTGAAGATCAGGGAAACATTCAGTACTTC.

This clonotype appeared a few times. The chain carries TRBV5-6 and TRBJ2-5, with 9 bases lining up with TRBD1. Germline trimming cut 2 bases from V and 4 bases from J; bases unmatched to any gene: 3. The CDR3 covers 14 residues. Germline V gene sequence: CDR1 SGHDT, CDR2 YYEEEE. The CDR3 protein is CASSLQGAGETQYF. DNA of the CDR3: TGTGCCAGCAGCTTACAGGGGGCTGGAGAGACCCAGTACTTC.

Here the CDR3 reads CASRTLAGGDNEQFF. As DNA, the CDR3 is TGTGCCAGCAGGACCCTAGCGGGAGGAGACAATGAGCAGTTCTTC. The chain couples TRBV5-6 to TRBJ2-1, with 11 nucleotides matching TRBD2. The V segment lost 5 bases and the J segment 5 bases; nucleotides outside the gene matches: 6. CDR3 length: 15 residues. CDR1 and CDR2 (germline): SGHDT, YYEEEE.

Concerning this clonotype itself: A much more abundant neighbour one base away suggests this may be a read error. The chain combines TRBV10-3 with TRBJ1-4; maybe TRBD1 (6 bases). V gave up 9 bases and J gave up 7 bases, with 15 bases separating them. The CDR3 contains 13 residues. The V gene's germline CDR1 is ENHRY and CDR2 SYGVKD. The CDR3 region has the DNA TGTGCCATTAGACAGGACTTAGGTGAAAAACTGTTTTTT. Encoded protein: CAIRQDLGEKLFF.